This entry lists 14 T cell receptor beta chains sequenced from one sample in a study of T cell responses to AZD1222 COVID-19 vaccine. Sequencing was performed with immunoSEQ multiplex PCR; in TCRdb, only in-frame clones are kept and a portion is missing. The repertoire consists of under 130,000 clones, with roughly nine tenths occurring once and the leading ten covering about 2.5%. The sequenced sample was peripheral blood, obtained 28 days after the second AZD1222 dose. The receptors here all came from an adult who received the AZD1222 COVID-19 vaccine.

J is TRBJ2-3 and V is TRBV25-1; 12 nucleotides line up with TRBD2. CDR3 size: 17 residues. V shed 4 bases and J 1 base; nucleotides not matched to a gene: 6. Germline V gene sequence: CDR1 MGHDK, CDR2 SYGVNS. The CDR3 protein is CASSGTSGMPGTDTQYF. The DNA of the CDR3 is TGTGCCAGCAGTGGGACTAGCGGGATGCCCGGCACAGATACGCAGTATTTT.

This chain uses TRBV3-1 (or the pseudogene TRBV3-2) with TRBJ1-3; possible D gene TRBD1, 5 bases. The CDR3 totals 17 residues. The V and J ends lost 0 bases and 1 base respectively, with 13 bases between them. The germline V gene has CDR1 LGHDT and CDR2 YNNKEL (reference sequence). The CDR3 loop is CASSQEARTMSGNTIYF. The CDR3 DNA sequence: TGTGCCAGCAGCCAAGAGGCCAGGACAATGTCTGGAAACACCATATATTTT.

The chain is built from TRBV3-1 (or the pseudogene TRBV3-2) and TRBJ2-1; weak D call: TRBD1 (5 bases). This CDR3 is 16 amino acids long. V was trimmed by 0 bases and J by 4 bases, leaving 13 bases between them. Germline assignment: CDR1 LGHDT and CDR2 YNNKEL (reference sequence). The CDR3 spells CASSQDGRTLYNEQFF. DNA for the CDR3: TGTGCCAGCAGCCAAGATGGTAGGACACTATACAATGAGCAGTTCTTC.

The chain employs TRBV6-5 and TRBJ1-1, with TRBD1 matching 8 bases. This CDR3 region has 15 residues. In germline, CDR1 is MNHEY, CDR2 SVGAGI. V was pared by 6 bases and J by 4 bases, with 10 bases of the junction left unmatched. The DNA of the CDR3 is TGTGCCAGCAGCCCGACAGGGGTACGGGGCACTGAAGCTTTCTTT. It codes for CASSPTGVRGTEAFF.

The CDR3 DNA reads as TGTGCCAGTAGCCCTCGAAACGGGGACACTGAAGCTTTCTTT. This translates into CASSPRNGDTEAFF. The chain uses TRBV19 and TRBJ1-1; D call uncertain. Per germline, CDR1 LNHDA and CDR2 SQIVND (reference sequence). The CDR3 contains 14 residues. Between the trimmed V and J ends, which lost 6 bases and 3 bases, there was a span of 14 bases.

The rearrangement links TRBV6-4 to TRBJ1-1; TRBD1 aligns across 9 bases. The junction had 10 bases not matched to a gene; V was cut back by 4 bases and J by 10 bases. CDR3 size: 14 residues. Germline values: CDR1 MRHNA, CDR2 SNTAGT. For the CDR3, the DNA is TGTGCCAGCAGTGTGGACAGGGGATCGCTAGGAGCTTTCTTT. Translating it yields CASSVDRGSLGAFF.

The gene calls are TRBV25-1 and TRBJ2-1; 8 bases fit TRBD2. Germline V gene lookup returns CDR1 MGHDK and CDR2 SYGVNS. Trimming removed 3 bases from V and 0 bases from J; junction bases left unmatched: 1. The CDR3 sequence is 15 residues long. DNA of the CDR3: TGTGCCAGCAGTGAGAGCGGGAGCTCCTACAATGAGCAGTTCTTC. Protein: CASSESGSSYNEQFF. The complete variable domain, with remaining parts taken from reference TRBV25-1 and TRBJ2-1, reads EADIYQTPRYLVIGTGKKITLECSQTMGHDKMYWYQQDPGMELHLIHYSYGVNSTEKGDLSSESTVSRIRTEHFPLTLESARPSHTSQYLCASSESGSSYNEQFFGPGTRLTVL.

The gene calls are TRBV28 and TRBJ1-4; D is possibly TRBD1 (6 bases). This CDR3 is 14 amino acids long. Trimming removed 7 bases at V and 5 bases at J, with 14 bases between. Germline CDR1 reads MDHEN; CDR2 reads SYDVKM. This CDR3 is CASTSWTENEKLFF. The CDR3 nucleotides are TGTGCCAGCACAAGTTGGACAGAGAATGAAAAACTGTTTTTT.

The CDR3 here is CASSDLAGEPSGANVLTF. For the CDR3, the DNA is TGTGCCAGCAGTGATTTAGCGGGAGAACCGTCTGGGGCCAACGTCCTGACTTTC. The V and J genes are TRBV2 and TRBJ2-6, with 9 positions matching TRBD2. Trimming took 3 bases from V and 1 from J; bases not matched to a gene: 7. The CDR3 is made up of 18 amino acids. Germline CDR1 SNHLY, CDR2 FYNNEI. Together with reference TRBV2 and TRBJ2-6, the CDR3 gives the full variable domain: EPEVTQTPSHQVTQMGQEVILRCVPISNHLYFYWYRQILGQKVEFLVSFYNNEISEKSEIFDDQFSVERPDGSNFTLKIRSTKLEDSAMYFCASSDLAGEPSGANVLTFGAGSRLTVL.

This chain uses TRBV9 with TRBJ2-2; possibly TRBD2 for D (6 bases). V dropped 0 bases and J dropped 2 bases, with 11 bases sitting between them. The CDR3 spans 16 residues. CDR1 and CDR2 (germline): SGDLS, YYNGEE. The CDR3, as DNA: TGTGCCAGCAGCGTAGTAGGCGGGACTAACACCGGGGAGCTGTTTTTT. Translating it yields CASSVVGGTNTGELFF.

The rearrangement uses TRBV27 and TRBJ1-2; a possible D gene is TRBD1 (5 bases). Deletions cut 5 bases from V and 8 bases from J, with 24 bases between. The germline CDR1 and CDR2 sequences are MNHEY and SMNVEV (reference sequence). The CDR3 sequence is 16 residues long. The CDR3 reads CASSPRGTGHEGGYTF. DNA for the CDR3: TGTGCCAGCAGTCCCCGAGGTACAGGCCATGAGGGAGGCTACACCTTC.

J is TRBJ2-7 and V is TRBV4-1; 9 bases map to TRBD2. The CDR3 loop spans 14 amino acids. Looked up from germline, CDR1 is MGHRA and CDR2 is YSYEKL. V was pared by 4 bases and J by 3 bases, with 4 bases of the junction left unmatched. DNA of the CDR3: TGCGCCAGCAGCCGTAGCGGGAGTTTCTACGAGCAGTACTTC. It is translated as CASSRSGSFYEQYF.

CDR3 amino acids: CASSLKGGTEAFF. The DNA of the CDR3 is TGTGCCAGCAGTTTAAAAGGGGGCACTGAAGCTTTCTTT. The chain recombines TRBV28 with TRBJ1-1, with a possible D match to TRBD1 (6 bases). V dropped 2 bases and J dropped 4 bases, with 8 bases sitting between them. CDR1 and CDR2 (germline): MDHEN, SYDVKM. The CDR3 covers 13 residues.

This chain links TRBV6-6 with TRBJ2-7, with TRBD1 identical over 7 bases. The CDR3 consists of 15 residues. J lost 2 bases, V lost 0 bases, and 4 bases had no gene match. Germline CDR1 and CDR2: MNHNY and SVGAGI (reference sequence). The CDR3 sequence is CASSYSGRGTYEQYF. Written as DNA, the CDR3 is TGTGCCAGCAGTTACTCAGGCAGGGGGACCTACGAGCAGTACTTC.